This T cell receptor (beta chain) appears in the sequencing data of a study of T cells expressing NK-cell markers. About the study: Beta-chain profiling covered CD3+CD56+NKG2C+, CD3+CD56+NKG2C- and CD3+CD56-NKG2C+ sorted subsets.

TCRdb derives one entry per CDR3 protein from the 5' RACE reads, leaving out DNA. The sample's table shows about 300,000 distinct CDR3 sequences. The CDR3 totals 15 residues. Germline CDR1 LNHDA, CDR2 SQIVND (reference sequence). Sequencing used blood T cells: a sorted CD56 or NKG2C T cell subset, CD4+ or CD8+ T cells, or bulk PBMC T cells (not recorded which). This clonotype was obtained from a woman aged 18 to 75 in good health. This chain joins TRBV19 and TRBJ2-2; TCRdb proposes TRBD1, but this gene call is untestable without DNA. CDR3 loop: CASLRGAPNTGELFF.